This T cell receptor beta chain was identified during a study of shared clonotypes between healthy human individuals. Broader study findings: The genetic and exposure-history diversity represented was limited by few donors. Estimated clonotype richness was generally higher in naive than memory subsets.

This CDR3 spans 17 amino acids. CDR1 is MGHRA and CDR2 is YSYEKL in the germline V gene. After removal of 3 bases from V and 6 bases from J, the junction contained 7 bases not matched to a gene. Concerning this clone itself: Antigen: not known.

Clones were read by immunoSEQ multiplex PCR, and TCRdb kept only the in-frame ones, dropping some. The data contain some 900,000 clones, roughly 72% of them singletons. The sequencing input was memory CD4+ T cells sorted from blood. The subset: CD45RA-negative fraction. The chain recombines TRBV4-1 with TRBJ2-1; 14 positions agree with TRBD2. The receptor's source is a man younger than 35 in good health. The CDR3 DNA sequence: TGCGCCAGCAGCCACGGGACTAGCGGGGGTGGAAGCAATGAGCAGTTCTTC. Amino acid sequence: CASSHGTSGGGSNEQFF.